The 18 T cell receptor beta chains below were found in one sample sequenced in a study of control samples from healthy donors and cancer patients. This table comes from immunoSEQ multiplex PCR, and its TCRdb copy is limited to in-frame clones, with some not included. Among roughly 45,000 clones listed, 85% to 95% were seen once. The sequenced sample consisted of PBMCs. All receptors derive from a man between 25 and 39 years old with colorectal cancer.

V usage is TRBV10-2 and J usage is TRBJ2-7; D uncertain. Germline V gives CDR1 WSHSY, CDR2 SAAADI. V was pared by 3 bases and J by 0 bases, with 6 bases between. CDR3 size: 13 residues. The CDR3 nucleotides read TGCGCCAGCAGTGATGATGGCTCCTACGAGCAGTACGTC. It translates to CASSDDGSYEQYV.

The genes are TRBV3-1 (or the pseudogene TRBV3-2) and TRBJ2-1; D perhaps matches TRBD2 (7 bases). Germline loops: CDR1 LGHDT, CDR2 YNNKEL (reference sequence). This CDR3 comprises 17 residues. Trimming left V 3 bases short and J 7 bases short, with 22 bases between. As DNA, the CDR3 is TGTGCCAGCAGCCAGGCCGGTTGGGGGGGGCGAGGGAATGAGCAGTTCTTC. Its translation is CASSQAGWGGRGNEQFF.

The chain's CDR3 is CASSWRRGGQGAADTQYF. The CDR3 DNA is TGTGCCAGCAGCTGGAGGCGGGGGGGACAGGGGGCCGCAGATACGCAGTATTTT. V is TRBV5-8 and J is TRBJ2-3; 12 bases are a match to TRBD1. CDR1 is SGHTS, CDR2 YDEGEE, per germline. The V gene end was trimmed by 3 bases and the J gene end by 4 bases; junction bases not matched to a gene: 12. CDR3 length: 18 amino acids.

The chain is built from TRBV4-1 and TRBJ2-1, with 7 bases aligning to TRBD2. The germline gives CDR1 MGHRA, CDR2 YSYEKL. This CDR3 has 19 residues. After removal of 1 base from V and 8 bases from J, the junction contained 20 bases not matched to a gene. CDR3 sequence reads: CASSQALAGEWTLRYEQFF. For the CDR3, the DNA is TGCGCCAGCAGCCAAGCTCTCGCGGGGGAATGGACCCTTCGATATGAGCAGTTCTTC.

V and J are TRBV30 and TRBJ2-1, with 7 bases fitting TRBD2. The germline CDR1 and CDR2 sequences are GTSNPN and SVGIG (reference sequence). V shed 2 bases, J shed 4 bases, and the junction held 5 bases outside the gene matches. The CDR3 sequence is 14 residues long. DNA of the CDR3: TGTGCCTGGAGTCCTGACGGGGGGTACAATGAGCAGTTCTTC. This translates into CAWSPDGGYNEQFF.

This sequence joins TRBV11-2 and TRBJ2-7; D unclear. This CDR3 has 18 amino acids. Germline V gene sequence: CDR1 SGHAT, CDR2 FQNNGV. The V end lost 1 base, the J end lost 2 bases, and 21 bases lay between the germline ends. The CDR3 DNA reads TGTGCCAGCAGCTTAGGAAAATATGGCAGTCTGAAAGCCTACGAGCAGTACTTC. This translates into CASSLGKYGSLKAYEQYF. The full variable domain, rest sourced from reference TRBV11-2 and TRBJ2-7, is EAGVAQSPRYKIIEKRQSVAFWCNPISGHATLYWYQQILGQGPKLLIQFQNNGVVDDSQLPKDRFSAERLKGVDSTLKIQPAKLEDSAVYLCASSLGKYGSLKAYEQYFGPGTRLTVT.

The rearrangement joins TRBV7-8 to TRBJ2-7; TRBD1 agrees at 10 bases. This CDR3 is 16 amino acids long. Per the germline V gene, CDR1 is SGHVS and CDR2 is FQNEAQ. Trimming cost V 2 bases and J 2 bases; bases outside gene matches: 6. The CDR3 spells CASSLIAGQGTYEQYF. CDR3 bases: TGTGCCAGCAGCTTAATCGCGGGACAGGGGACCTACGAGCAGTACTTC.

The CDR3 is CASSQGTRDSPLHF. The CDR3 DNA is TGCGCCAGCAGCCAAGGGACACGGGATTCACCCCTCCACTTT. This chain uses TRBV4-3 with TRBJ1-6; D may be TRBD1 (5 bases). CDR1 LGHNA and CDR2 YSLEER come from the germline V gene. V lost 1 base and J 8 bases, leaving 9 bases between the germline ends. The length of the CDR3 is 14 residues.

This rearrangement joins TRBV9 to TRBJ2-1; TRBD2 matches 8 bases. Germline trimming cut 3 bases from V and 6 bases from J; bases unmatched to any gene: 8. This CDR3 comprises 15 residues. Germline V gene lookup returns CDR1 SGDLS and CDR2 YYNGEE. CDR3 coding DNA: TGTGCCAGCAGCGCGACGGGGGGGCCAATCAATGAGCAGTTCTTC. It yields the protein CASSATGGPINEQFF.

The chain links TRBV12-3 or TRBV12-4 to TRBJ2-7, with D perhaps matching TRBD1 (5 bases). The CDR3 sequence is 12 residues long. V lost 3 bases and J lost 4, with 7 bases in between. Written as DNA, the CDR3 is TGTGCCAGCAGTTTCCCAGGGTACGAGCAGTACTTC. Protein product: CASSFPGYEQYF.

The chain recombines TRBV9 with TRBJ2-7, with unresolved D. The V end lost 1 base, the J end lost 2 bases, and 10 bases lay between the germline ends. The CDR3 is 14 residues long. CDR1 is SGDLS, CDR2 YYNGEE, per germline. The CDR3 region has the DNA TGTGCCAGCAGCGTATACGACAAGACCTACGAGCAGTACTTC. This translates into CASSVYDKTYEQYF.

The gene calls are TRBV2 and TRBJ2-1, with D hard to call. CDR1 and CDR2 from the germline V gene are SNHLY and FYNNEI. V lost 8 bases, J lost 2 bases, and 10 bases lay in between. The CDR3 runs 13 residues. The DNA for the CDR3 is TGTGCCAGCCGGCCAGGACCCTACAATGAGCAGTTCTTC. It yields the protein CASRPGPYNEQFF.

The chain is built from TRBV6-5 and TRBJ1-2; tentatively, D is TRBD1 (6 bases). This CDR3 has 14 residues. Trimming pared 4 bases from V and 4 bases from J, leaving 13 bases between. The V gene's germline CDR1 is MNHEY and CDR2 SVGAGI. The CDR3 nucleotides read TGTGCCAGCAGTTCCTGGGGGGGCCCCTATGGCTACACCTTC. Amino acids: CASSSWGGPYGYTF.

The chain is built from TRBV19 and TRBJ2-3; weak D call: TRBD1 (5 bases). Trimming removed 9 bases at V and 4 bases at J, with 20 bases between. The V gene's germline CDR1 is LNHDA and CDR2 SQIVND (reference sequence). The length of the CDR3 is 15 residues. The CDR3 here is CASSWAQGAADTQYF. In DNA, the CDR3 is TGTGCCAGCAGCTGGGCCCAAGGGGCGGCAGATACGCAGTATTTT. The whole variable domain, remainder taken from reference TRBV19 and TRBJ2-3, is DGGITQSPKYLFRKEGQNVTLSCEQNLNHDAMYWYRQDPGQGLRLIYYSQIVNDFQKGDIAEGYSVSREKKESFPLTVTSAQKNPTAFYLCASSWAQGAADTQYFGPGTRLTVL.

A single count supports this clone. The chain couples TRBV4-3 to TRBJ2-7; TRBD1 or TRBD2 may be the D gene (6 bases each). The germline V and J ends were trimmed by 0 bases and 0 bases, with 12 bases remaining between them. The CDR3 is 16 amino acids. CDR1 and CDR2 (germline): LGHNA, YSLEER. This CDR3 is CASSQDRGESSYEQYF. CDR3 in DNA: TGCGCCAGCAGCCAAGATAGGGGGGAATCCTCCTACGAGCAGTACTTC.

The chain couples TRBV5-4 to TRBJ2-4, with D uncertain. The V and J ends lost 6 bases and 8 bases respectively, with 15 bases between them. The CDR3 runs to 13 residues. Per the germline V gene, CDR1 is SGHNT and CDR2 is YYREEE (reference sequence). The CDR3 region has the DNA TGTGCCAGCAAGGTACCGGGCCGAGACATTCAGTACTTC. It codes for CASKVPGRDIQYF.

This rearrangement joins TRBV5-5 to TRBJ2-6; the D is unclear. CDR1 SGHKS and CDR2 YYEKEE come from the germline V gene (reference sequence). Trimming took 4 bases from V and 0 from J, leaving 20 bases between them. The CDR3 has 19 amino acids. CDR3 in DNA: TGTGCCAGCAGCCTAGGTCCGAGCACAACTACCTCTGGGGCCAACGTCCTGACTTTC. It yields the protein CASSLGPSTTTSGANVLTF.

The chain joins TRBV6-6 to TRBJ2-2; D is uncertain. The CDR3 totals 15 residues. The germline CDR1 and CDR2 sequences are MNHNY and SVGAGI (reference sequence). The ends were cut back, 2 bases at V and 5 bases at J, with 12 bases in the middle. CDR3 amino acids: CASSYELQWTGELFF. CDR3 coding DNA: TGTGCCAGCAGTTACGAACTCCAGTGGACCGGGGAGCTGTTTTTT.